These 19 T cell receptor beta chains were all obtained from the same sample, sequenced in a study of Ad26.COV2.S vaccination and SARS-CoV-2 variants (dated by TCRdb to the early 2020s). The sample's time point label is to be understood as: individuals recovered from natural SARS-CoV-2 infection. Library method: the immunoSEQ multiplex PCR assay. Not all clones reach the TCRdb copy of this immuneACCESS table, which keeps in-frame sequences only. Checked studies attribute under half of the gap to unresolved V genes and leave the rest unexplained. This sample gives more than 150,000 clones in total; about 83% of them show up just once. The ten biggest clones cover 5% to 7% of the sample. Source: peripheral blood, taken after recovery from COVID-19. These receptors were collected from a human donor who had recovered from COVID-19.

The count of this clone is one. The chain joins TRBV6-5 to TRBJ2-7; D possibly corresponds to TRBD2 (6 bases). The V and J ends lost 6 bases and 6 bases respectively, with 9 bases between them. The CDR3 has 11 amino acids. The V gene's germline CDR1 is MNHEY and CDR2 SVGAGI. The CDR3 protein is CASRGGTEQYF. The DNA for the CDR3 is TGTGCCAGCAGGGGGGGTACCGAGCAGTACTTC.

The rearrangement joins TRBV7-9 to TRBJ2-7; maybe TRBD1 (6 bases). This CDR3 region has 16 residues. The V gene's germline CDR1 is SEHNR and CDR2 FQNEAQ (reference sequence). V shed 4 bases and J shed 2 bases, with 18 bases lying between them. The CDR3 DNA follows: TGTGCCAGCAGCTCTACAGGGACCCTTAAAACCTACGAGCAGTACTTC. Residues: CASSSTGTLKTYEQYF. Using reference TRBV7-9 and TRBJ2-7 for the parts outside the CDR3, the full variable domain is DTGVSQNPRHKITKRGQNVTFRCDPISEHNRLYWYRQTLGQGPEFLTYFQNEAQLEKSRLLSDRFSAERPKGSFSTLEIQRTEQGDSAMYLCASSSTGTLKTYEQYFGPGTRLTVT.

The chain uses TRBV15 and TRBJ1-5; no clear D gene. CDR3 length equals 13 residues. Germline lookup yields CDR1 LNHNV and CDR2 YYDKDF (reference sequence). The V end was cut by 1 base, the J end by 2 bases, with 3 bases between. The CDR3 sequence is CATSRVGNQPQHF. Here the CDR3 DNA reads TGTGCCACCAGCAGAGTCGGCAATCAGCCCCAGCATTTT.

The chain links TRBV2 to TRBJ1-2, with D perhaps TRBD1 (5 bases). The germline CDR1 and CDR2 sequences are SNHLY and FYNNEI. The V end lost 5 bases, the J end lost 2 bases, and 15 bases lay between the germline ends. The CDR3 sequence is 15 residues long. CDR3 region: CASSLKLGTNYGYTF. CDR3 nucleotides: TGTGCCAGCAGTCTAAAACTGGGGACCAACTATGGCTACACCTTC.

CDR3 DNA: TGTGCCAGCAGCTTAGGGGCAATCTCGGGGGAGACCCAGTACTTC. It encodes CASSLGAISGETQYF. V usage is TRBV13 and J usage is TRBJ2-5, with D maybe TRBD2 (5 bases). Germline loops: CDR1 PRHDT, CDR2 FYEKMQ (reference sequence). The CDR3 is 15 residues long. The V end was cut by 0 bases, the J end by 5 bases, with 13 bases between.

The chain couples TRBV6-5 to TRBJ2-5, with D tentatively TRBD1 or TRBD2 (6 bases each). Germline CDR1 and CDR2: MNHEY and SVGAGI. V gave up 4 bases and J gave up 5 bases, with 11 bases separating them. This CDR3 is built from 13 residues. The CDR3 loop reads CASSSNGGETQYF. The CDR3 DNA follows: TGTGCCAGCAGTTCCAACGGGGGCGAGACCCAGTACTTC.

This clone was counted between two and nine times. The chain couples TRBV7-3 to TRBJ2-1, with D possibly matching TRBD2 (6 bases). The CDR3 length is 14 residues. Germline CDR1 SGHTA, CDR2 FQGTGA. V gave up 4 bases and J gave up 7 bases, with 14 bases separating them. CDR3: CASSSSGPGNEQFF. The CDR3 DNA sequence: TGTGCCAGCAGCTCAAGCGGGCCTGGGAATGAGCAGTTCTTC. Drawing the rest from reference TRBV7-3 and TRBJ2-1, the complete variable domain is GAGVSQTPSNKVTEKGKYVELRCDPISGHTALYWYRQSLGQGPEFLIYFQGTGAADDSGLPNDRFFAVRPEGSVSTLKIQRTERGDSAVYLCASSSSGPGNEQFFGPGTRLTVL.

The rearrangement joins TRBV3-1 (or the pseudogene TRBV3-2) to TRBJ2-2; the D is unclear. The V gene's germline CDR1 is LGHDT and CDR2 YNNKEL (reference sequence). The CDR3 sequence is 13 residues long. V lost 4 bases, J lost 6 bases, and 9 bases lay in between. The CDR3 DNA reads as TGTGCCAGCAGCCGAACCCCCGCCGGGGAGCTGTTTTTT. It encodes CASSRTPAGELFF.

The V and J genes are TRBV3-1 (or the pseudogene TRBV3-2) and TRBJ1-1; unclear D gene. Looked up from germline, CDR1 is LGHDT and CDR2 is YNNKEL (reference sequence). The CDR3 is made up of 12 amino acids. Trimming took 2 bases from V and 4 from J, leaving 5 bases between them. The CDR3 loop reads CASSQRGTEAFF. CDR3 in DNA: TGTGCCAGCAGCCAACGAGGCACTGAAGCTTTCTTT.

The chain is built from TRBV28 and TRBJ1-5; 8 nucleotides line up with TRBD1. The CDR3 has 15 residues. Germline V gene lookup returns CDR1 MDHEN and CDR2 SYDVKM. V lost 5 bases and J lost 0; bases outside the gene matches: 3. CDR3 coding DNA: TGTGCCAGCAGTCGACAGGGGATTAGCAATCAGCCCCAGCATTTT. It translates to CASSRQGISNQPQHF.

The chain has TRBV7-9 and TRBJ1-3; D gene uncertain. Germline V gene sequence: CDR1 SEHNR, CDR2 FQNEAQ (reference sequence). The CDR3 is 16 amino acids. The V gene lost 2 bases and the J gene lost 0 bases, with 11 bases spanning the gap. The CDR3 nucleotides read TGTGCCAGCAGCTTACGGGAGGGCCCCTCTGGAAACACCATATATTTT. Translation: CASSLREGPSGNTIYF.

The chain employs TRBV5-6 and TRBJ1-2, with 10 bases matching TRBD1. This CDR3 has 14 amino acids. Trimming cost V 4 bases and J 8 bases; bases outside gene matches: 8. CDR1 is SGHDT and CDR2 is YYEEEE in the germline V gene. CDR3: CASSAGTGAQGYTF. The CDR3 DNA reads as TGTGCCAGCAGCGCCGGGACAGGGGCGCAGGGCTACACCTTC.

This clone occurred a few times. This rearrangement joins TRBV28 to TRBJ2-7; weak D call: TRBD1 (6 bases). The CDR3 totals 14 residues. Germline V CDR1 and CDR2: MDHEN, SYDVKM. Trimming took 10 bases from V and 3 from J, leaving 19 bases between them. The CDR3 bases are TGTGCCATCATGGGGGCAGATTCAGGCTACGAGCAGTACTTC. It is translated as CAIMGADSGYEQYF.

This clone was recorded only once. The chain couples TRBV6-5 to TRBJ2-3; maybe TRBD2 (5 bases). Trimming removed 6 bases at V and 0 bases at J, with 10 bases between. This CDR3 has 14 amino acids. CDR1 is MNHEY, CDR2 SVGAGI, per germline. The CDR3 spells CASSPGYSTDTQYF. The CDR3 DNA sequence: TGTGCCAGCAGCCCGGGATACAGCACAGATACGCAGTATTTT.

The J gene is TRBJ1-5, the V gene TRBV4-1; no firm D call. The CDR3 runs 12 residues. CDR1 is MGHRA and CDR2 is YSYEKL in the germline V gene. Trimming cost V 2 bases and J 3 bases, with 2 bases left between them. The DNA for the CDR3 is TGCGCCAGCAGCCAACCCAATCAGCCCCAGCATTTT. It yields the protein CASSQPNQPQHF.

The chain carries TRBV6-6 and TRBJ1-2; maybe TRBD1 (6 bases). Germline lookup yields CDR1 MNHNY and CDR2 SVGAGI (reference sequence). The CDR3 consists of 14 residues. V gave up 4 bases and J gave up 3 bases, with 12 bases separating them. The CDR3, as DNA: TGTGCCAGCAGTTTTAGGAGGGGGGACTATGGCTACACCTTC. This encodes CASSFRRGDYGYTF.

In nucleotides, the CDR3 is TGTGCCAGCAGTTCTCAACCGCTAATGAACACTGAAGCTTTCTTT. This sequence encodes CASSSQPLMNTEAFF. This chain uses TRBV28 with TRBJ1-1, with D uncertain. Germline V gives CDR1 MDHEN, CDR2 SYDVKM. The CDR3 is 15 residues long. V was cut by 4 bases and J by 0 bases, with 12 bases left in between. Using reference TRBV28 and TRBJ1-1 for the parts outside the CDR3, the full variable domain is DVKVTQSSRYLVKRTGEKVFLECVQDMDHENMFWYRQDPGLGLRLIYFSYDVKMKEKGDIPEGYSVSREKKERFSLILESASTNQTSMYLCASSSQPLMNTEAFFGQGTRLTVV.

V and J are TRBV20-1 and TRBJ1-2; no clear D gene. Looked up from germline, CDR1 is DFQATT and CDR2 is SNEGSKA (reference sequence). The CDR3 contains 12 residues. V dropped 3 bases and J dropped 6 bases, with 11 bases sitting between them. Here the CDR3 DNA reads TGCAGTGCTAGTAGGGCAGAGAATGGCTACACCTTC. It translates to CSASRAENGYTF.

The rearrangement links TRBV7-9 to TRBJ2-5, with D possibly matching TRBD2 (6 bases). Germline CDR1 is SEHNR and CDR2 is FQNEAQ (reference sequence). V was pared by 2 bases and J by 4 bases, with 8 bases between. The CDR3 length is 13 residues. The DNA for the CDR3 is TGTGCCAGCAGCTTATGGGGGGTAGAGACCCAGTACTTC. Encoded protein: CASSLWGVETQYF.